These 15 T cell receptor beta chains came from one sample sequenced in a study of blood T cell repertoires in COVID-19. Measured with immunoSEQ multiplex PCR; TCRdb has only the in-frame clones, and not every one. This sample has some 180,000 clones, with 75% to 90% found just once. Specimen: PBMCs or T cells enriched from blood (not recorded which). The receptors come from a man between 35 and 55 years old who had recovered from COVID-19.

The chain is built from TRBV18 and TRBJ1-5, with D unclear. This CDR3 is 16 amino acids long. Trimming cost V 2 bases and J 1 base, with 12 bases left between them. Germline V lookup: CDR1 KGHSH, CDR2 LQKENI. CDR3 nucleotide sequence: TGTGCCAGCTCACCAGTGAGTGGCGGCAGCAATCAGCCCCAGCATTTT. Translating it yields CASSPVSGGSNQPQHF.

The CDR3 nucleotides read TGTGCCAGCAGTGAAATCCCAGGGTATACTGAAGCTTTCTTT. Translation gives CASSEIPGYTEAFF. The chain employs TRBV2 and TRBJ1-1; tentative D call: TRBD1 (5 bases). From germline, CDR1 is SNHLY and CDR2 FYNNEI. This CDR3 is built from 14 residues. The V end was cut by 2 bases, the J end by 5 bases, with 12 bases between.

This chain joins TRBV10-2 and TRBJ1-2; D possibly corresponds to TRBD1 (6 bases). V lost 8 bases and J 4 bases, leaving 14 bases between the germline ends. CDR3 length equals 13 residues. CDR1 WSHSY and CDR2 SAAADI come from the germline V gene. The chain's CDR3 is CASSNGQSYGYTF. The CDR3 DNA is TGCGCCAGCTCTAATGGACAGAGCTATGGCTACACCTTC.

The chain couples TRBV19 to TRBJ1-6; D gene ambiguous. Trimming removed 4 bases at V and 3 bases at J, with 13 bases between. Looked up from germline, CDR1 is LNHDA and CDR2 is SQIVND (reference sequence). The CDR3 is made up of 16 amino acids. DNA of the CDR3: TGTGCCAGTAGTAGGAGCCCGCGCCTCTATAATTCACCCCTCCACTTT. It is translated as CASSRSPRLYNSPLHF.

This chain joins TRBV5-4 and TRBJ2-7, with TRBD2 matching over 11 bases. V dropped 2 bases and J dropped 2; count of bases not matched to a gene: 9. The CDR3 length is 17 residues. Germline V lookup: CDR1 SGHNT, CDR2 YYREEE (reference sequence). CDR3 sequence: CASSLLGGLADTYEQYF. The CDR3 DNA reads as TGTGCCAGCAGCTTACTAGGGGGACTAGCGGACACCTACGAGCAGTACTTC.

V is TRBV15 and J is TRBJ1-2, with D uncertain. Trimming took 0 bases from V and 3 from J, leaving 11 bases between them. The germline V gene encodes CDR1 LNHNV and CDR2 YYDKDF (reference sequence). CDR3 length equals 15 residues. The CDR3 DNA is TGTGCCACCAGCAGAGAACCGGGGATTGACTATGGCTACACCTTC. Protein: CATSREPGIDYGYTF.

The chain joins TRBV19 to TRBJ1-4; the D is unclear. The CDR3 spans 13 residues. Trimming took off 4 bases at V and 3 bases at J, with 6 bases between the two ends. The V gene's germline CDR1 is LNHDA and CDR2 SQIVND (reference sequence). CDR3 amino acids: CASSNTANEKLFF. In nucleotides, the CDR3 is TGTGCCAGTAGTAATACAGCTAATGAAAAACTGTTTTTT.

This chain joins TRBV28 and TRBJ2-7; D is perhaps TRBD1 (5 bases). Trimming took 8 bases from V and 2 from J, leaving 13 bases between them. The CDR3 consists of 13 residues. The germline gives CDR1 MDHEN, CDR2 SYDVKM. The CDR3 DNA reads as TGTGCCAGCCGCAGGGCTAGGACCTACGAGCAGTACTTC. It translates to CASRRARTYEQYF.

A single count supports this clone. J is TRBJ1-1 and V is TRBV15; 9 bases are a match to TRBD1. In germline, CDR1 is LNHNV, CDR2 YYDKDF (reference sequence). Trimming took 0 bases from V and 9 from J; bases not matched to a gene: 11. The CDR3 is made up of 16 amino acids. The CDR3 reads CATSRETGGVGSQAFF. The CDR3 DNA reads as TGTGCCACCAGCAGAGAAACAGGGGGCGTGGGATCTCAAGCTTTCTTT.

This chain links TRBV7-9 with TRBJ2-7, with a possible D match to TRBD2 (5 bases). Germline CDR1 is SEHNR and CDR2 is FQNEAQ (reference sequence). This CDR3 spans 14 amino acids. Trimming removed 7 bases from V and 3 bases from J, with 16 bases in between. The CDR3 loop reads CASTSGVWGYEQYF. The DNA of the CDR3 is TGTGCCAGCACCTCCGGGGTATGGGGCTACGAGCAGTACTTC.

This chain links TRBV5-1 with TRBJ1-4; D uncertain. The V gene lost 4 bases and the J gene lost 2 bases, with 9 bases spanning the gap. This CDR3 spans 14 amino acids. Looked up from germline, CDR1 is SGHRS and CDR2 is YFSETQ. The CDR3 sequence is CASSPGNTNEKLFF. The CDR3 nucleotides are TGCGCCAGCAGCCCGGGTAATACTAATGAAAAACTGTTTTTT.

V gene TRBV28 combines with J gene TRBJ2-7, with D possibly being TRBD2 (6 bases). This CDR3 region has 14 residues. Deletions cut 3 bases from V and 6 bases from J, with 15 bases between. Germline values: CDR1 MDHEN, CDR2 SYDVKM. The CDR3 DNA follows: TGTGCCAGCAGTTTCAGAGCAGAGGGAGGCGAGCAGTACTTC. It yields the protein CASSFRAEGGEQYF. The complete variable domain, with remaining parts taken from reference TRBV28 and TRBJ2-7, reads DVKVTQSSRYLVKRTGEKVFLECVQDMDHENMFWYRQDPGLGLRLIYFSYDVKMKEKGDIPEGYSVSREKKERFSLILESASTNQTSMYLCASSFRAEGGEQYFGPGTRLTVT.

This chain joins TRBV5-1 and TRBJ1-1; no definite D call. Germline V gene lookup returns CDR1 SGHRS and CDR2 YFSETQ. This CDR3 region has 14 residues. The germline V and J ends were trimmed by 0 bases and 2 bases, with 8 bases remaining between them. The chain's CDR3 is CASSLGNRNTEAFF. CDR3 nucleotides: TGCGCCAGCAGCTTGGGCAACAGAAACACTGAAGCTTTCTTT. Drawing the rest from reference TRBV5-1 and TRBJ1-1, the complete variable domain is KAGVTQTPRYLIKTRGQQVTLSCSPISGHRSVSWYQQTPGQGLQFLFEYFSETQRNKGNFPGRFSGRQFSNSRSEMNVSTLELGDSALYLCASSLGNRNTEAFFGQGTRLTVV.

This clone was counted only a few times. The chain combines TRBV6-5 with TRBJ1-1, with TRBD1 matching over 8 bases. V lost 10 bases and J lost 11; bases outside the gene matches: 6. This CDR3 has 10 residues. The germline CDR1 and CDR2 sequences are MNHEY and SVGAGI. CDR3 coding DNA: TGTGCCACAGACAGGGGATGGGCTTTCTTT. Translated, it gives CATDRGWAFF.

In DNA form, the CDR3 reads TGTGCCAGCAGTTATGGCCCAGGGGATTCACCCCTCCACTTT. It is translated as CASSYGPGDSPLHF. The chain couples TRBV6-5 to TRBJ1-6, with a tentative D call TRBD1 (6 bases). CDR1 and CDR2 from the germline V gene are MNHEY and SVGAGI. This CDR3 region has 14 residues. V was cut by 3 bases and J by 8 bases, with 11 bases left in between.